This T cell receptor (beta chain) originates from a study of T-cell reconstitution after alpha-beta-depleted transplantation in children. This clonotype was recorded many times. Its target is unknown. Germline CDR1 is DFQATT and CDR2 is SNEGSKA (reference sequence). V lost 2 bases, J lost 3 bases, and 10 bases stayed unmatched. The CDR3 consists of 16 residues. Study outcomes and limitations: By one year post-transplant, T-cell counts and diversity largely arose from T cells that were newly produced. Reports say that about two months after transplant, the alpha-beta T cells came out of several hundred graft clones that had expanded. For some patients, TCRbeta diversity was high at day 60 because of recipient T cells and thymic progenitors that survived.

Unique molecular identifiers were used to barcode this TCRbeta library. TCRdb processed the PCR reads anew with MiXCR; each CDR3 protein has one entry. This sample has hundreds of thousands of distinct CDR3 sequences; approximately 14% occur once, and the top ten carry 0.79%. This receptor was taken from a girl aged 2 to 10 with congenital amegakaryocytic thrombocytopenia, due to receive a stem cell transplant. The J gene is TRBJ2-1, the V gene TRBV20-1; TRBD1 aligns across 7 bases. The sample in question was PBMCs, obtained before TCRalphabeta/CD19-depleted stem cell transplant. The CDR3 loop reads CSARSIGDRHYNEQFF. The CDR3 DNA sequence: TGCAGTGCTAGAAGTATAGGGGACAGACACTACAATGAGCAGTTCTTC.